This TCR beta chain was sequenced in a study of spatial heterogeneity in lung cancer (dated by TCRdb to between 2018 and 2020). Regarding the research as a whole: More beta-chain than alpha-chain transcripts were consistently detected, likely reflecting higher beta-chain transcript abundance. In the raw uncorrected reads, each unique combination of TCR and UMI appeared on average more than ten times. In non-small cell lung cancer, the study quantitatively compared TCR alpha and beta repertoires across several tumor regions, matched nontumor lung, and blood. The study linked features of the TCR repertoire to counts of nonsynonymous mutations, which were determined by whole-exome sequencing of tumor tissue. At surgery, both alpha and beta chains were TCR-sequenced in under 250 tumor regions, fewer than 80 matched nontumor lung samples and over 50 PBMC samples.

The time point label for this specimen denotes: sample taken at primary tumor resection. TCR sequencing used whole RNA extracted from tumor and nontumor lung tissue, or from cryopreserved PBMC samples, without cell sorting. The donors were about 71 patients from the lung TRACERx cohort who had early-stage, untreated non-small cell lung cancer. Patients were selected for TCR sequencing only if sufficient RNA was available from at least two tumor regions. This clonotype was counted a few times. Its binding antigen is unknown. Nothing much larger sits one base from this clone, and base qualities are not available. Library creation used 5' RACE. Sequencing relied on a NextSeq 500. The TCR library protocol attached a unique molecular identifier to each TCR cDNA molecule to allow correction of PCR and sequencing errors. In the authors' own workflow: Decombinator tools were used for TCR identification, UMI-based error correction and CDR3 extraction. TCRs above a frequency of 2 per 1,000, corresponding to the top 1% of the tumor frequency distribution, were defined as expanded. Each repertoire was subsampled 100 times to 5,000 TCRs, after which Renyi diversity was computed with the R vegan package. To build CDR3 similarity networks, amino acid triplet string-kernel similarity was used, and CDR3s were connected when their pairwise similarity was above 0.82. In TCRdb, the public reads were trimmed at Q25 with fastp and aligned with MiXCR, with productive beta chains retained. Rows with one shared CDR3 protein collapse into an entry with the most common genes and DNA. The V and J calls were determined by TCRdb, not by the authors. For this sample the table gives about 85,000 distinct CDR3 sequences, of which more than 15% were detected only once. The top ten clonotypes cover about 6.8% of the sample.

The full study reports these points: Ubiquitous expanded tumor TCRs were detected in blood more often at tumor resection than at routine follow-up. Additional single-cell paired TCR alpha and beta sequencing was considered necessary to confirm, at a functional level, the hypothesis that regional TCRs recognize regional mutations.

The sample consisted of PBMCs, taken at surgery. The TCR comes from a male donor with early-stage non-small cell lung cancer.

The DNA sequence is TGTGCCTGGAGTTCACTAGGGGTACGAAGGGAGACCCAGTACTTC. Its translation reads: CAWSSLGVRRETQYF. The sequence joins TRBV30 to TRBJ2-5, with the D gene possibly TRBD1 or TRBD2, each one fitting 5 bases. The germline V gene (reference sequence) provides CDR1 GTSNPN and CDR2 SVGIG. Spanning cysteine to phenylalanine, the CDR3 consists of 15 amino acids. The CDR3 DNA has 45 bases and is translated from base 1. Cut back by 2 bases and 5 bases, the V and J ends lie 18 bases apart.